Following are 23 T cell receptor beta chains from one sample sequenced in a study of blood T cell repertoires in COVID-19. Profiled with immunoSEQ multiplex PCR; TCRdb holds only in-frame clones, not every one. This sample carries 65,000 to 85,000 clones, roughly 77% of them seen once, and the ten largest clones take around 5.8%. The sequencing sample was made of peripheral blood. The receptors derive from a man in his forties or fifties with active or convalescent COVID-19.

The chain combines TRBV7-3 with TRBJ2-1, with TRBD2 matching 11 bases. Germline V CDR1 and CDR2: SGHTA, FQGTGA. V dropped 5 bases and J dropped 3; count of bases not matched to a gene: 3. The CDR3 has 15 residues. CDR3 sequence reads: CASSPGLADYNEQFF. DNA for the CDR3: TGTGCCAGCAGCCCGGGACTAGCGGACTACAATGAGCAGTTCTTC.

The chain has TRBV2 and TRBJ2-2; D is possibly TRBD1 (5 bases). This CDR3 region has 14 residues. Per the germline V gene, CDR1 is SNHLY and CDR2 is FYNNEI. V was trimmed by 7 bases and J by 7 bases, leaving 16 bases between them. The CDR3 coding sequence is TGTGCCAGCAACCAGGGCCCGGTGGACGGGGAGCTGTTTTTT. Its protein product is CASNQGPVDGELFF. The full variable domain, rest sourced from reference TRBV2 and TRBJ2-2, is EPEVTQTPSHQVTQMGQEVILRCVPISNHLYFYWYRQILGQKVEFLVSFYNNEISEKSEIFDDQFSVERPDGSNFTLKIRSTKLEDSAMYFCASNQGPVDGELFFGEGSRLTVL.

This clone showed up just once. This sequence joins TRBV18 and TRBJ1-1, with a tentative D call TRBD1 (5 bases). CDR3 length equals 12 residues. CDR1 KGHSH and CDR2 LQKENI come from the germline V gene. Trimming took 2 bases from V and 11 from J, leaving 12 bases between them. The CDR3 nucleotides read TGTGCCAGCTCACCAGGGGGAGGTGACGCTTTCTTT. Its protein is CASSPGGGDAFF.

V gene TRBV19 combines with J gene TRBJ1-5, with a possible D match to TRBD1 (5 bases). The CDR3 is 14 amino acids. The germline CDR1 and CDR2 sequences are LNHDA and SQIVND (reference sequence). Trimming cost V 10 bases and J 7 bases, with 20 bases left between them. This CDR3 reads CATTRGGVGQPQHF. CDR3 nucleotides: TGTGCCACAACCCGGGGAGGGGTCGGCCAGCCCCAGCATTTT.

This sequence joins TRBV7-8 and TRBJ1-4, with D maybe TRBD1 (5 bases). V lost 3 bases, J lost 8 bases, and 7 bases lay in between. This CDR3 is built from 12 residues. CDR1 is SGHVS, CDR2 FQNEAQ, per germline. In DNA, the CDR3 is TGTGCCAGCAGCTTGGGGGGGGAAAAACTGTTTTTT. This gives the protein CASSLGGEKLFF.

V is TRBV9 and J is TRBJ1-1, with 9 nucleotides matching TRBD1. Germline CDR1 reads SGDLS; CDR2 reads YYNGEE. J lost 4 bases, V lost 4 bases, and 5 bases had no gene match. This CDR3 has 14 residues. CDR3 amino acids: CASSPGDRATEAFF. The DNA of the CDR3 is TGTGCCAGCAGCCCAGGGGACAGGGCCACTGAAGCTTTCTTT.

DNA of the CDR3: TGTGCCAGCAGACCTGGACTAGCGGGGGCCCTAGCTTGGGGGCAGTATTTT. Protein sequence: CASRPGLAGALAWGQYF. The gene calls are TRBV7-9 and TRBJ2-3; 13 bases are a match to TRBD2. The CDR3 runs to 17 residues. CDR1 SEHNR and CDR2 FQNEAQ come from the germline V gene (reference sequence). V shed 6 bases and J 11 bases; nucleotides not matched to a gene: 17.

The CDR3: CASSLEGGRREQFF. CDR3 DNA sequence: TGTGCCAGCAGCTTGGAGGGGGGGAGGCGTGAGCAGTTCTTC. The rearrangement joins TRBV5-4 to TRBJ2-1; D may be TRBD2 (7 bases). V was cut by 0 bases and J by 9 bases, with 13 bases left in between. CDR1 is SGHNT and CDR2 is YYREEE in the germline V gene (reference sequence). This CDR3 has 14 residues.

The chain is built from TRBV4-3 and TRBJ2-7; TRBD1 aligns across 11 bases. Trimming cost V 4 bases and J 6 bases; bases outside gene matches: 2. Germline loops: CDR1 LGHNA, CDR2 YSLEER. This CDR3 has 13 amino acids. CDR3 region: CASSRGQGGEQYF. CDR3 sequence (DNA): TGCGCCAGCAGCCGGGGACAGGGGGGCGAGCAGTACTTC.

V usage is TRBV5-4 and J usage is TRBJ1-1; D is undetermined. The V gene lost 5 bases and the J gene lost 0 bases, with 8 bases spanning the gap. The CDR3 is 13 amino acids. Germline V gene sequence: CDR1 SGHNT, CDR2 YYREEE (reference sequence). CDR3 bases: TGTGCCAGCAGGAACAGAGTGAACACTGAAGCTTTCTTT. This sequence encodes CASRNRVNTEAFF.

The chain uses TRBV4-3 and TRBJ2-3; 7 positions match TRBD1. With V trimmed by 1 base and J by 2 bases, 6 bases remained unmatched. The CDR3 length is 16 residues. CDR1 LGHNA and CDR2 YSLEER come from the germline V gene. CDR3 sequence reads: CASSQGTGPTTDTQYF. As DNA, the CDR3 is TGCGCCAGCAGCCAAGGGACAGGTCCTACCACAGATACGCAGTATTTT.

V is TRBV4-2 and J is TRBJ2-3; 10 bases are shared with TRBD2. Germline CDR1 reads LGHNA; CDR2 reads YNFKEQ. The V segment lost 4 bases and the J segment 3 bases; nucleotides outside the gene matches: 1. The CDR3 has 14 amino acids. The CDR3 bases are TGTGCCAGCAGCCCGGGACTAGCGACAGATACGCAGTATTTT. This gives the protein CASSPGLATDTQYF.

The genes are TRBV7-3 and TRBJ2-1; D gene ambiguous. CDR3 length equals 13 residues. The germline V gene encodes CDR1 SGHTA and CDR2 FQGTGA. V was shortened by 2 bases and J by 3 bases, with 5 bases between the two germline ends. The CDR3 here is CASSLGSYNEQFF. As DNA, the CDR3 is TGTGCCAGCAGCTTAGGCAGCTACAATGAGCAGTTCTTC.

V is TRBV24-1 and J is TRBJ2-3, with 13 bases fitting TRBD2. The CDR3 is made up of 18 amino acids. Germline V lookup: CDR1 KGHDR, CDR2 SFDVKD. J gave up 0 bases and V 2 bases, and 4 bases lay outside the gene matches. The chain's CDR3 is CATSDWGGLAGSTDTQYF. CDR3 sequence (DNA): TGTGCCACCAGTGATTGGGGGGGACTAGCGGGGAGCACAGATACGCAGTATTTT.

This clone was picked up a small number of times. The chain joins TRBV12-5 to TRBJ2-7, with 7 nucleotides matching TRBD1. Germline V lookup: CDR1 LGHNT, CDR2 FRNRAP. V lost 5 bases and J lost 0; bases outside the gene matches: 7. The CDR3 is made up of 15 amino acids. CDR3 DNA: TGTGCTAGTGGTCCGCCGGGACAGCCCTCCTACGAGCAGTACTTC. Protein: CASGPPGQPSYEQYF.

The rearrangement joins TRBV5-5 to TRBJ1-6, with 10 bases lining up with TRBD1. V shed 0 bases, J shed 9 bases, and the junction held 6 bases outside the gene matches. CDR1 SGHKS and CDR2 YYEKEE come from the germline V gene (reference sequence). The CDR3 loop spans 16 amino acids. DNA for the CDR3: TGTGCCAGCAGCTTGGACCGACAGGGGGCAGGTTCACCCCTCCACTTT. It specifies CASSLDRQGAGSPLHF.

The chain combines TRBV5-1 with TRBJ1-1; D is perhaps TRBD1 (6 bases). The V end lost 4 bases, the J end lost 0 bases, and 10 bases lay between the germline ends. There are 14 residues in the CDR3. The germline gives CDR1 SGHRS, CDR2 YFSETQ. The CDR3 protein is CASSPTGMNTEAFF. For the CDR3, the DNA is TGCGCCAGCAGCCCTACAGGGATGAACACTGAAGCTTTCTTT.

The CDR3 bases are TGTGCCAGCAGCGTCATGCCGGGACAGACCGCTGGAAACACCATATATTTT. It translates to CASSVMPGQTAGNTIYF. The chain has TRBV7-2 and TRBJ1-3, with TRBD1 matching 7 bases. Germline V gene sequence: CDR1 SGHTA, CDR2 FQGNSA. With 5 bases clipped from V and 2 bases from J, the junction kept 12 bases outside the gene matches. This CDR3 spans 17 amino acids.

The chain couples TRBV6-1 to TRBJ1-6, with TRBD1 identical over 8 bases. V shed 1 base and J 6 bases; nucleotides not matched to a gene: 20. Germline loops: CDR1 MNHNS, CDR2 SASEGT. The CDR3 extends over 21 amino acids. The CDR3 nucleotides are TGTGCCAGCAGTGAAGGTTCCTCAGGGGGCCTCGGACTTGGGCTTAATTCACCCCTCCACTTT. It specifies CASSEGSSGGLGLGLNSPLHF.

This clone turned up a few times. This sequence joins TRBV6-6 and TRBJ2-7, with 15 positions matching TRBD2. CDR3 length: 15 amino acids. Germline CDR1 reads MNHNY; CDR2 reads SVGAGI (reference sequence). Germline trimming cut 7 bases from V and 3 bases from J; bases unmatched to any gene: 4. CDR3 sequence: CASKGLAGGYYEQYF. CDR3 bases: TGTGCCAGCAAGGGACTAGCGGGGGGTTACTACGAGCAGTACTTC.

This chain uses TRBV12-3 or TRBV12-4 with TRBJ1-1; TRBD1 is a possible D gene (5 bases). V shed 3 bases and J shed 11 bases, with 10 bases lying between them. The CDR3 covers 11 residues. The CDR3 nucleotides read TGTGCCAGCAGTTTTGGGGCGAGGGCTTTCTTT. It yields the protein CASSFGARAFF.

Only a few counts were recorded for this clone. The J gene is TRBJ1-1, the V gene TRBV7-2, with TRBD1 as a possible D gene (5 bases). The germline gives CDR1 SGHTA, CDR2 FQGNSA. CDR3 length: 15 residues. V lost 2 bases and J lost 3, with 13 bases in between. CDR3 amino acids: CASSLSEAGYTEAFF. The CDR3 DNA reads TGTGCCAGCAGCTTATCTGAGGCAGGGTACACTGAAGCTTTCTTT.

The chain links TRBV12-5 to TRBJ2-5; TRBD2 matches at 9 bases. The CDR3 spans 17 residues. Germline V gene data show CDR1 as LGHNT and CDR2 as FRNRAP. V lost 4 bases to trimming and J lost 1 base; unmatched junction nucleotides: 10. In DNA form, the CDR3 reads TGTGCTAGTGGTTCAATTGTCGGTAGCGGGGGCCAAGAGACCCAGTACTTC. It codes for CASGSIVGSGGQETQYF.